The 31 T cell receptor beta chains given below trace back to one sample, sequenced in a study of T cells after yellow fever vaccination. MiXCR, applied by TCRdb to the 5' RACE reads, yields one record per CDR3 protein. The sample lists around 400,000 distinct CDR3 sequences, roughly 11% occurring once. The sequencing here drew on PBMCs, taken on the day of the first yellow fever vaccination. All receptors derive from a young man who received the YFV17D yellow fever vaccine.

The chain carries TRBV7-2 and TRBJ1-1, with a possible D match to TRBD1 (6 bases). V lost 1 base and J 5 bases, leaving 14 bases between the germline ends. Germline V gene data show CDR1 as SGHTA and CDR2 as FQGNSA. This CDR3 spans 15 amino acids. In DNA form, the CDR3 reads TGTGCCAGCAGCTTAGATTTGGGCAGGGGAACTGAAGCTTTCTTT. Protein: CASSLDLGRGTEAFF.

This clonotype was counted many times. This chain uses TRBV5-1 with TRBJ2-1, with D perhaps TRBD1 (6 bases). This CDR3 has 16 amino acids. The germline V gene encodes CDR1 SGHRS and CDR2 YFSETQ. V lost 4 bases and J lost 4, with 18 bases in between. CDR3 DNA: TGCGCCAGCAGCCAGGATCCGGGACATGGGTACAATGAGCAGTTCTTC. Translating it yields CASSQDPGHGYNEQFF. Looking up the rest from reference TRBV5-1 and TRBJ2-1 gives the full variable domain: KAGVTQTPRYLIKTRGQQVTLSCSPISGHRSVSWYQQTPGQGLQFLFEYFSETQRNKGNFPGRFSGRQFSNSRSEMNVSTLELGDSALYLCASSQDPGHGYNEQFFGPGTRLTVL.

This clonotype was picked up many times. The V and J genes are TRBV27 and TRBJ1-1; 7 bases are a match to TRBD1. Germline V gene sequence: CDR1 MNHEY, CDR2 SMNVEV (reference sequence). This CDR3 comprises 15 residues. The junction had 7 bases not matched to a gene; V was cut back by 1 base and J by 5 bases. CDR3 sequence reads: CASSLFTGVETEAFF. The CDR3 region has the DNA TGTGCCAGCAGTTTATTTACAGGGGTGGAAACTGAAGCTTTCTTT.

The chain combines TRBV4-2 with TRBJ2-3; D is unresolved. Deletions cut 1 base from V and 6 bases from J, with 14 bases between. Germline V gene data show CDR1 as LGHNA and CDR2 as YNFKEQ. The CDR3 spans 15 residues. The DNA of the CDR3 is TGTGCCAGCAGCCAAGGTCTGGACGCGAGGGATACGCAGTATTTT. Its translation is CASSQGLDARDTQYF.

The chain is built from TRBV6-2 or TRBV6-3 and TRBJ1-1, with D unresolved. Looked up from germline, CDR1 is MNHEY and CDR2 is SVGEGT. V lost 6 bases and J 4 bases, leaving 15 bases between the germline ends. The CDR3 runs to 14 residues. CDR3 residues: CASSPEGPVTEAFF. The CDR3 DNA reads as TGTGCCAGCAGCCCCGAAGGGCCTGTCACTGAAGCTTTCTTT.

This clonotype has at least ten counts. DNA of the CDR3: TGTGCCAGCAGCTTAGCCTCCTACAATGAGCAGTTCTTC. Its translation is CASSLASYNEQFF. The J gene is TRBJ2-1, the V gene TRBV7-8; the D is unclear. CDR1 SGHVS and CDR2 FQNEAQ come from the germline V gene. The CDR3 contains 13 residues. The germline V and J ends were trimmed by 0 bases and 0 bases, with 0 bases remaining between them.

On this clonotype itself: The junction shows a germline mismatch at one end, possibly a read error. The chain carries TRBV5-1 and TRBJ1-4, with D maybe TRBD1 (6 bases). The CDR3 spans 16 residues. Germline V gene lookup returns CDR1 SGHRS and CDR2 YFSETQ. The CDR3, as DNA: TGCGCCAGCACCATCCTGATGGGGACAACTAAAGAAAAACTGTTTTTT. It is translated as CASTILMGTTKEKLFF.

This rearrangement joins TRBV10-3 to TRBJ2-2; perhaps D is TRBD1 or TRBD2 (5 bases each). Trimming removed 10 bases from V and 4 bases from J, with 19 bases in between. Germline CDR1 is ENHRY and CDR2 is SYGVKD. The CDR3 runs 15 residues. CDR3 loop: CATSPGQGTTGELFF. The CDR3 DNA reads TGTGCCACCTCACCGGGGCAGGGAACCACCGGGGAGCTGTTTTTT.

The chain has TRBV6-1 and TRBJ1-2, with 8 bases aligning to TRBD1. CDR1 is MNHNS, CDR2 SASEGT, per germline. The CDR3 loop spans 14 amino acids. Unmatched junction bases numbered 9, after V lost 5 bases and J lost 7 bases. CDR3 protein: CASSLVRGLGGYTF. In DNA form, the CDR3 reads TGTGCCAGCAGTCTGGTCAGGGGGCTTGGTGGCTACACCTTC.

This clonotype came up a few times. The chain couples TRBV6-2 or TRBV6-3 to TRBJ2-5; 7 bases are a match to TRBD2. Germline CDR1 and CDR2: MNHEY and SVGEGT. Germline trimming cut 6 bases from V and 5 bases from J; bases unmatched to any gene: 6. There are 13 residues in the CDR3. The DNA for the CDR3 is TGTGCCAGCAGCCAAGCGGGGCCGGAGACCCAGTACTTC. Protein product: CASSQAGPETQYF.

The rearrangement links TRBV7-6 to TRBJ2-7, with D hard to call. The germline CDR1 and CDR2 sequences are SGHVS and FNYEAQ. Trimming shortened V by 5 bases and J by 6 bases, and 14 bases separated the two germline ends. This CDR3 is 13 amino acids long. CDR3 loop: CASSVYTGREQYV. CDR3 nucleotides: TGTGCCAGCAGCGTCTACACTGGACGCGAGCAGTACGTC.

The chain carries TRBV5-6 and TRBJ2-7; no reliable D call. Germline lookup yields CDR1 SGHDT and CDR2 YYEEEE. CDR3 length: 15 residues. The ends were cut back, 3 bases at V and 3 bases at J, with 16 bases in the middle. This CDR3 reads CASSSLLVPDYEQYF. The CDR3 DNA reads as TGTGCCAGCAGCTCACTACTCGTACCCGACTACGAGCAGTACTTC. The variable domain in full, with the rest retrieved from reference TRBV5-6 and TRBJ2-7, is DAGVTQSPTHLIKTRGQQVTLRCSPKSGHDTVSWYQQALGQGPQFIFQYYEEEERQRGNFPDRFSGHQFPNYSSELNVNALLLGDSALYLCASSSLLVPDYEQYFGPGTRLTVT.

This clonotype occurred a few times. This chain joins TRBV12-3 or TRBV12-4 and TRBJ2-3; D could derive from TRBD1 or TRBD2 (7 bases each). V was cut by 8 bases and J by 7 bases, with 19 bases left in between. The CDR3 has 14 residues. The CDR3 DNA sequence: TGTGCCAGCCGCTTAGACAGGGAGGGAAATACGCAGTATTTT. Translating gives CASRLDREGNTQYF.

This clonotype was observed a few times. V is TRBV10-3 and J is TRBJ2-5, with no clear D. V lost 5 bases and J 2 bases, leaving 6 bases between the germline ends. The germline V gene has CDR1 ENHRY and CDR2 SYGVKD. The CDR3 is made up of 12 amino acids. CDR3 region: CAISKGQETQYF. CDR3 nucleotides: TGTGCCATCAGTAAGGGACAAGAGACCCAGTACTTC.

The CDR3 DNA reads as TGCGCCAGCGGCCCAAGGACCTACAATGAGCAGTTCTTC. This translates into CASGPRTYNEQFF. The rearrangement uses TRBV23-1 and TRBJ2-1; D remains unclear. TRBV23-1 is treated as an ORF (open reading frame) with a function not yet certain. CDR3 size: 13 residues. V was pared by 8 bases and J by 2 bases, with 10 bases between.

The chain carries TRBV25-1 and TRBJ2-3, with D perhaps being TRBD1 or TRBD2 (5 bases each). The length of the CDR3 is 15 residues. V lost 3 bases and J lost 4, with 14 bases in between. Germline CDR1 MGHDK, CDR2 SYGVNS. The CDR3 region has the DNA TGTGCCAGCAGTGATTTGGGGGTGAAGGCAGATACGCAGTATTTT. This translates into CASSDLGVKADTQYF.

This clonotype was detected many times. The rearrangement uses TRBV5-1 and TRBJ2-5; the D gene is possibly TRBD1 (5 bases). This CDR3 region has 12 residues. V was shortened by 7 bases and J by 5 bases, with 12 bases between the two germline ends. Germline V gene sequence: CDR1 SGHRS, CDR2 YFSETQ. CDR3 nucleotides: TGCGCCAGCTCCAGGGATGGGGAGACCCAGTACTTC. This encodes CASSRDGETQYF.

Points on this clonotype: A much larger clone is a single base away; this may be a read error. The rearrangement joins TRBV12-3 or TRBV12-4 to TRBJ2-1; D is tentatively TRBD1 or TRBD2 (5 bases each). The CDR3 is 16 residues long. This chain's CDR3 is CASSPGQTSSYNELFF. The CDR3 nucleotides read TGTGCCAGCAGCCCGGGGCAGACGAGCTCCTACAATGAGCTGTTCTTC.

This clonotype was detected only a few times. The chain joins TRBV10-3 to TRBJ2-1, with D maybe TRBD2 (5 bases). There are 16 residues in the CDR3. In germline, CDR1 is ENHRY, CDR2 SYGVKD. The ends were cut back, 2 bases at V and 7 bases at J, with 18 bases in the middle. CDR3 DNA sequence: TGTGCCATCAGTGAGCCGGAACGGGGTAATGGGAATGAGCAGTTCTTC. This codes for CAISEPERGNGNEQFF.

This clonotype was counted at least ten times. J is TRBJ2-5 and V is TRBV4-2; TRBD2 matches at 11 bases. V lost 0 bases and J lost 5; bases outside the gene matches: 2. Germline-derived CDR1 and CDR2 are LGHNA and YNFKEQ. The CDR3 is 15 amino acids. Written as DNA, the CDR3 is TGTGCCAGCAGCCAAGATAGCGGGGGGGCCGAGACCCAGTACTTC. As protein: CASSQDSGGAETQYF.

This clonotype came up many times. CDR3 sequence: CASSPYRDYEQYF. The CDR3 nucleotides read TGTGCCAGCAGCCCTTACAGGGACTACGAGCAGTACTTC. The rearrangement uses TRBV7-2 and TRBJ2-7; D possibly corresponds to TRBD1 (6 bases). Germline V gives CDR1 SGHTA, CDR2 FQGNSA. The CDR3 is 13 residues long. The V end was cut by 5 bases, the J end by 3 bases, with 11 bases between.

This clonotype was picked up many times. This rearrangement joins TRBV12-3 or TRBV12-4 to TRBJ2-3, with D perhaps TRBD1 (5 bases). The V end was cut by 6 bases, the J end by 9 bases, with 22 bases between. The CDR3 extends over 15 amino acids. The CDR3 spells CASSWGHAPRGTQYF. The CDR3 DNA follows: TGTGCCAGCAGCTGGGGCCATGCCCCCCGCGGAACGCAGTATTTT.

The chain couples TRBV18 to TRBJ2-7; 7 bases are a match to TRBD1. This CDR3 is built from 15 residues. The junction had 8 bases not matched to a gene; V was cut back by 3 bases and J by 3 bases. The germline V gene has CDR1 KGHSH and CDR2 LQKENI. The CDR3 sequence is CASSPQGDRYYEQYF. The DNA for the CDR3 is TGTGCCAGCTCACCCCAGGGGGACCGTTACTACGAGCAGTACTTC.

This clonotype showed up just a few times. The chain employs TRBV5-5 and TRBJ2-2; D call uncertain. CDR1 and CDR2 (germline): SGHKS, YYEKEE (reference sequence). The CDR3 has 15 residues. Trimming removed 2 bases from V and 0 bases from J, with 8 bases in between. Written as DNA, the CDR3 is TGTGCCAGCAGCTTAGCCGCCGCGAACACCGGGGAGCTGTTTTTT. Protein product: CASSLAAANTGELFF.

V gene TRBV14 combines with J gene TRBJ2-3; D remains ambiguous. CDR1 and CDR2 (germline): SGHDN, FVKESK. V was trimmed by 2 bases and J by 5 bases, leaving 14 bases between them. The CDR3 totals 15 residues. In DNA, the CDR3 is TGTGCCAGCAGCCAACACGCTCTGGTCGGAGATACGCAGTATTTT. The encoded protein is CASSQHALVGDTQYF.

This clonotype has more than one count but fewer than ten. The chain combines TRBV10-3 with TRBJ1-1; TRBD1 matches at 7 bases. The V gene end was trimmed by 11 bases and the J gene end by 1 base; junction bases not matched to a gene: 7. CDR3 length equals 13 residues. Germline CDR1 and CDR2: ENHRY and SYGVKD. The CDR3 sequence is CAVSTGQNTEAFF. The CDR3 nucleotides are TGTGCCGTATCGACAGGGCAGAACACTGAAGCTTTCTTT.

The V and J genes are TRBV12-3 or TRBV12-4 and TRBJ1-5; a possible D gene is TRBD1 (5 bases). The V end was cut by 6 bases, the J end by 7 bases, with 10 bases between. This CDR3 has 12 amino acids. CDR3 loop: CASSREGQPQHF. Here the CDR3 DNA reads TGTGCCAGCAGCAGGGAGGGGCAGCCCCAGCATTTT.

The rearrangement uses TRBV29-1 and TRBJ1-1, with D tentatively TRBD1 (5 bases). Per germline, CDR1 SQVTM and CDR2 ANQGSEA. This CDR3 has 13 residues. Deletions cut 4 bases from V and 0 bases from J, with 9 bases between. CDR3 sequence (DNA): TGCAGCGTTGCCAGGGTCTTGAACACTGAAGCTTTCTTT. It encodes CSVARVLNTEAFF.

The table lists this clonotype with many counts. V gene TRBV7-2 combines with J gene TRBJ1-2, with D tentatively TRBD1 (5 bases). Trimming shortened V by 0 bases and J by 7 bases, and 12 bases separated the two germline ends. This CDR3 comprises 14 residues. Germline V gives CDR1 SGHTA, CDR2 FQGNSA. The CDR3 DNA reads as TGTGCCAGCAGCTTAGCCGGCGGGGGGAGTGGCTACACCTTC. Translation: CASSLAGGGSGYTF.

The V and J genes are TRBV7-9 and TRBJ2-7, with TRBD1 as a possible D gene (5 bases). Germline V gene data show CDR1 as SEHNR and CDR2 as FQNEAQ (reference sequence). Trimming shortened V by 6 bases and J by 0 bases, and 15 bases separated the two germline ends. CDR3 length equals 15 residues. The CDR3 loop reads CASSLQGWASYEQYF. CDR3 DNA: TGTGCCAGCAGTCTCCAGGGTTGGGCCTCCTACGAGCAGTACTTC.

This chain uses TRBV4-1 with TRBJ2-1; the D gene is possibly TRBD1 (6 bases). This CDR3 is built from 15 residues. The V and J ends lost 5 bases and 3 bases respectively, with 14 bases between them. Per germline, CDR1 MGHRA and CDR2 YSYEKL. DNA for the CDR3: TGCGCCAGCAGCGGGGGCGAAGGGTACTACAATGAGCAGTTCTTC. Protein: CASSGGEGYYNEQFF.